The clone carrying this TCR beta chain was recorded only once. Its antigen remains unknown. This record comes from a study of OX40 agonist ivuxolimab in advanced cancers. Findings of the study overall: CD4+ and CD8+ blood T cells expanded clonally by week 6 at 0.1 to 3.0 mg/kg.

Clones were sequenced by immunoSEQ multiplex PCR, and TCRdb holds only the in-frame ones, with some missing. The sample consists of 70,000 or so clones, 85% to 90% of them appearing once. The receptor's source is an adult with an advanced solid tumor such as melanoma, head and neck, liver or kidney cancer. Specimen: CD4+ or CD8+ T cells sorted from blood, collected in a trial of the OX40 agonist ivuxolimab.

For the CDR3, the DNA is TGCGCCAGCAGCTTGGTGGACGGAAATGAAAAACTGTTTTTT. Residues: CASSLVDGNEKLFF. V is TRBV5-1 and J is TRBJ1-4; D uncertain. Germline-derived CDR1 and CDR2 are SGHRS and YFSETQ. The germline V and J ends were trimmed by 0 bases and 5 bases, with 8 bases remaining between them. There are 14 residues in the CDR3.